These 21 T cell receptor beta chains came from one sample sequenced in a study of post-analysis software for immune sequencing data. Prepared libraries of TCR beta cDNA carried unique molecular identifiers. TCRdb reprocessed the PCR reads via MiXCR and lists one record per CDR3 protein. This sample has about 160,000 distinct CDR3 sequences, with under 40% found just once. This specimen was blood, taken after autologous hematopoietic stem cell transplantation. The source of these receptors is a girl aged 10 to 17 with multiple sclerosis.

The rearrangement uses TRBV6-2 or TRBV6-3 and TRBJ2-2; D is ambiguous. V was clipped by 6 bases and J by 5 bases, with 16 bases between them. The germline V gene encodes CDR1 MNHEY and CDR2 SVGEGT. The length of the CDR3 is 15 residues. The CDR3 DNA follows: TGTGCCAGCAGCGCGCCGGCTAGACCAACCGGGGAGCTGTTTTTT. This encodes CASSAPARPTGELFF.

This clonotype was seen more than once but under ten times. The chain is built from TRBV20-1 and TRBJ2-1; 8 nucleotides agree with TRBD2. The CDR3 contains 18 residues. The V segment lost 7 bases and the J segment 0 bases; nucleotides outside the gene matches: 17. CDR1 and CDR2 (germline): DFQATT, SNEGSKA (reference sequence). CDR3 protein: CSGFPGLVKGSSYNEQFF. The CDR3 bases are TGCAGTGGATTTCCGGGACTAGTCAAAGGGAGCTCCTACAATGAGCAGTTCTTC.

This clonotype was recorded at least ten times. This rearrangement joins TRBV7-9 to TRBJ2-3; perhaps TRBD2 as D (5 bases). V gave up 2 bases and J gave up 6 bases, with 18 bases separating them. CDR1 SEHNR and CDR2 FQNEAQ come from the germline V gene (reference sequence). The CDR3 sequence is 16 residues long. The CDR3 nucleotides read TGTGCCAGCAGCTTAAGGCTAGCCGACCCCAGGGATACGCAGTATTTT. Residues: CASSLRLADPRDTQYF.

This clonotype was detected a few times. CDR3 sequence: CASTRGLAGETGDTQYF. In DNA, the CDR3 is TGTGCCAGCACCCGGGGGCTAGCGGGAGAAACAGGGGATACGCAGTATTTT. The rearrangement links TRBV28 to TRBJ2-3; 10 bases align to TRBD2. V shed 7 bases, J shed 6 bases, and the junction held 16 bases outside the gene matches. This CDR3 spans 17 amino acids. Germline-derived CDR1 and CDR2 are MDHEN and SYDVKM.

This chain links TRBV9 with TRBJ2-5; D unresolved. The ends were cut back, 0 bases at V and 2 bases at J, with 14 bases in the middle. Per the germline V gene, CDR1 is SGDLS and CDR2 is YYNGEE. This CDR3 is 16 amino acids long. CDR3 amino acids: CASSVGVLPYQETQYF. CDR3 nucleotides: TGTGCCAGCAGCGTAGGAGTCCTACCTTATCAAGAGACCCAGTACTTC.

This clonotype was detected a few times. The chain uses TRBV18 and TRBJ2-4; 11 nucleotides line up with TRBD1. V was pared by 5 bases and J by 1 base, with 4 bases of the junction left unmatched. The CDR3 totals 16 residues. The germline V gene has CDR1 KGHSH and CDR2 LQKENI. The CDR3 protein is CASSTGQGAAKNIQYF. The DNA of the CDR3 is TGTGCCAGCTCAACAGGACAGGGGGCCGCCAAAAACATTCAGTACTTC.

This chain connects TRBV20-1 to TRBJ2-5; a weak D match, TRBD1 (7 bases). Trimming took 3 bases from V and 2 from J, leaving 13 bases between them. This CDR3 contains 14 residues. Germline V gene sequence: CDR1 DFQATT, CDR2 SNEGSKA (reference sequence). The CDR3 bases are TGCAGTGCTAGTCAGGGGGACTCGCAAGAGACCCAGTACTTC. Protein sequence: CSASQGDSQETQYF.

The chain couples TRBV28 to TRBJ2-1; 12 bases agree with TRBD2. The J call may be faulty, since TRBJ2-7 better matches the DNA end. The CDR3 spans 17 residues. Germline V gives CDR1 MDHEN, CDR2 SYDVKM. DNA for the CDR3: TGTGCCAGCAGTCTAGCGGGAGGGTCCAACTATCATGAGGGGCAGTACTTC. This codes for CASSLAGGSNYHEGQYF.

The rearrangement uses TRBV12-3 or TRBV12-4 and TRBJ2-2, with a tentative D call TRBD1 (6 bases). Trimming pared 5 bases from V and 0 bases from J, leaving 13 bases between. The CDR3 has 16 amino acids. CDR3 DNA: TGTGCCAGCAGTCCCAACAGGGTAGCGAACACCGGGGAGCTGTTTTTT. As protein: CASSPNRVANTGELFF.

The gene calls are TRBV7-8 and TRBJ2-1, with TRBD2 as a possible D gene (6 bases). CDR3 length: 14 amino acids. Germline V gene data show CDR1 as SGHVS and CDR2 as FQNEAQ. The V end was cut by 1 base, the J end by 8 bases, with 12 bases between. This CDR3 is CASSLVLPGDEQFF. The CDR3 DNA reads as TGTGCCAGCAGCTTAGTTCTACCGGGGGATGAGCAGTTCTTC.

The chain carries TRBV5-1 and TRBJ2-1; D is perhaps TRBD2 (5 bases). Deletions cut 0 bases from V and 6 bases from J, with 13 bases between. There are 15 residues in the CDR3. Germline V CDR1 and CDR2: SGHRS, YFSETQ. The CDR3 spells CASSLAGFSRNEQFF. The DNA for the CDR3 is TGCGCCAGCAGCTTGGCGGGGTTCTCCCGCAATGAGCAGTTCTTC.

The chain combines TRBV6-4 with TRBJ2-1, with TRBD1 identical over 10 bases. The J call may be incorrect, as the DNA end agrees better with TRBJ2-7. The CDR3 totals 16 residues. The germline gives CDR1 MRHNA, CDR2 SNTAGT. CDR3 in DNA: TGTGCCAGCAGTGACTCTCCGGGACAGGGGTCCAATGAGCAGTACTTC. This encodes CASSDSPGQGSNEQYF.

The chain is built from TRBV9 and TRBJ1-1, with unresolved D. Between the trimmed V and J ends, which lost 0 bases and 5 bases, there was a span of 14 bases. Germline V gives CDR1 SGDLS, CDR2 YYNGEE. CDR3 length: 15 residues. This CDR3 is CASSVVDPVKTEAFF. CDR3 nucleotide sequence: TGTGCCAGCAGCGTAGTTGATCCCGTAAAGACTGAAGCTTTCTTT.

The table lists this clonotype with many counts. The V call is TRBV12-3 or TRBV12-4, the J call TRBJ2-5; TRBD2 is a possible D gene (6 bases). The CDR3 runs 13 residues. Between the trimmed V and J ends, which lost 0 bases and 7 bases, there was a span of 9 bases. DNA for the CDR3: TGTGCCAGCAGTTTAGCGGGGGGTGGGACCCAGTACTTC. Translation: CASSLAGGGTQYF.

The rearrangement links TRBV12-3 or TRBV12-4 to TRBJ1-4, with D possibly TRBD1 on 5 matching bases. V was cut by 10 bases and J by 8 bases, with 17 bases left in between. The length of the CDR3 is 13 residues. This CDR3 reads CAIKGRVGEKLFF. For the CDR3, the DNA is TGTGCCATCAAGGGGAGAGTAGGGGAAAAACTGTTTTTT.

The chain joins TRBV27 to TRBJ2-4, with TRBD1 matching over 7 bases. Germline V gene data show CDR1 as MNHEY and CDR2 as SMNVEV (reference sequence). The ends lost 3 bases at V and 4 bases at J; junction bases unmatched: 6. This CDR3 region has 15 residues. The CDR3 reads CASSLGQGEKNIQYF. CDR3 nucleotide sequence: TGTGCCAGCAGTTTGGGGCAGGGGGAGAAAAACATTCAGTACTTC.

The V and J genes are TRBV27 and TRBJ2-7, with D uncertain. CDR3 length: 13 residues. The germline gives CDR1 MNHEY, CDR2 SMNVEV (reference sequence). The germline V and J ends were trimmed by 1 base and 2 bases, with 6 bases remaining between them. The chain's CDR3 is CASSLFGAYEQYF. The CDR3 region has the DNA TGTGCCAGCAGTTTATTTGGAGCCTACGAGCAGTACTTC.

This clonotype was picked up a small number of times. The chain has TRBV7-8 and TRBJ2-3; unclear D gene. Trimming left V 3 bases short and J 2 bases short, with 9 bases between. Germline V gives CDR1 SGHVS, CDR2 FQNEAQ. This CDR3 is built from 14 residues. The CDR3 is CASSFTIYTDTQYF. The CDR3 DNA sequence: TGTGCCAGCAGCTTCACAATTTACACAGATACGCAGTATTTT.

This clonotype has more than one count but fewer than ten. The chain links TRBV15 to TRBJ2-2, with 7 bases that match TRBD2. This CDR3 has 17 residues. Germline-derived CDR1 and CDR2 are LNHNV and YYDKDF (reference sequence). V shed 1 base, J shed 1 base, and the junction held 6 bases outside the gene matches. DNA for the CDR3: TGTGCCACCAGCAGAGCCCCGACTAGCAGGAACACCGGGGAGCTGTTTTTT. Its protein is CATSRAPTSRNTGELFF.

The chain employs TRBV5-1 and TRBJ2-7; 7 nucleotides align to TRBD1. This CDR3 comprises 15 residues. Looked up from germline, CDR1 is SGHRS and CDR2 is YFSETQ. The J segment lost 4 bases and the V segment lost 0 bases, leaving 7 bases of the junction unmatched. The CDR3 region is CASSLVSGQAYEQYF. DNA for the CDR3: TGCGCCAGCAGCTTGGTATCCGGACAGGCGTACGAGCAGTACTTC.

This clonotype was counted only a few times. The chain links TRBV27 to TRBJ2-7; D remains unclear. Germline V gene lookup returns CDR1 MNHEY and CDR2 SMNVEV (reference sequence). This CDR3 spans 14 amino acids. The V end was cut by 4 bases, the J end by 3 bases, with 13 bases between. The CDR3, as DNA: TGTGCCAGCAGTTATTCCGGCATTCTCTACGAGCAGTACTTC. Translation: CASSYSGILYEQYF.